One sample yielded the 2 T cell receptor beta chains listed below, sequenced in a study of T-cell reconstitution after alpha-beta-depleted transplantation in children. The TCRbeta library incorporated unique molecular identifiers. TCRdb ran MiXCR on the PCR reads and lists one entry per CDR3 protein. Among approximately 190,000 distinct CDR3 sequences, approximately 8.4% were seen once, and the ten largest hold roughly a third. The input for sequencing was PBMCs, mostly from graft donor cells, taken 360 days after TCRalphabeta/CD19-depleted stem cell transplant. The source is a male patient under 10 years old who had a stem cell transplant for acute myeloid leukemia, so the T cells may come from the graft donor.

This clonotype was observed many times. CDR3 nucleotide sequence: TGTGCCAGCAGTGAGCGCGGGGGGGGGCGCGAGCAGTACTTC. It yields the protein CASSERGGGREQYF. This sequence joins TRBV2 and TRBJ2-7, with 9 bases that match TRBD2. Germline CDR1 SNHLY, CDR2 FYNNEI. V dropped 3 bases and J dropped 6; count of bases not matched to a gene: 6. The CDR3 length is 14 residues.

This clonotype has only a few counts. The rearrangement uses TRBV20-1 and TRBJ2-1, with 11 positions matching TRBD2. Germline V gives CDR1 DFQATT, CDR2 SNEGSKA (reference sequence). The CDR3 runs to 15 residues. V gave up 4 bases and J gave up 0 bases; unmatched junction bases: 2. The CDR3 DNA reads TGCAGTGCTACCGGGACTAGCGGCTCCTACAATGAGCAGTTCTTC. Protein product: CSATGTSGSYNEQFF.